The 31 T cell receptor beta chains below all came from one sample that was sequenced in a study of blood T cell repertoires in COVID-19. The protocol was immunoSEQ multiplex PCR, while the TCRdb copy is restricted to in-frame clones and leaves out a portion. The table records 150,000 to 200,000 clones, roughly 88% of them present only once. The sequencing sample was made of peripheral blood. The receptors derive from a man aged 80 or over with COVID-19, enrolled during active disease.

The V gene is TRBV6-6, the J gene TRBJ2-5, with TRBD2 as a possible D gene (6 bases). Germline CDR1 reads MNHNY; CDR2 reads SVGAGI (reference sequence). The CDR3 loop spans 14 amino acids. The V gene lost 4 bases and the J gene lost 1 base, with 10 bases spanning the gap. CDR3 in DNA: TGTGCCAGCAGTTCCTGGGACTCCCAAGAGACCCAGTACTTC. It specifies CASSSWDSQETQYF.

The rearrangement links TRBV12-1 to TRBJ2-7; TRBD2 was called by the table and not checked on the DNA. TRBV12-1 is a pseudogene segment. The CDR3 is made up of 14 amino acids. Here the CDR3 reads CASSSGLALGEQYF. Written as DNA, the CDR3 is TGTGCCAGCAGCTCGGGACTAGCACTTGGGGAGCAGTACTTC.

This clone was counted many times. V gene TRBV5-5 combines with J gene TRBJ1-6; TRBD1 agrees at 9 bases. Unmatched junction bases numbered 1, after V lost 1 base and J lost 2 bases. Germline loops: CDR1 SGHKS, CDR2 YYEKEE (reference sequence). This CDR3 region has 16 residues. CDR3 amino acids: CASSLTGGPYNSPLHF. Written as DNA, the CDR3 is TGTGCCAGCAGCTTGACAGGGGGCCCCTATAATTCACCCCTCCACTTT.

The V and J genes are TRBV5-1 and TRBJ1-3; weak D call: TRBD1 (5 bases). The V end lost 2 bases, the J end lost 0 bases, and 9 bases lay between the germline ends. The CDR3 consists of 15 residues. Looked up from germline, CDR1 is SGHRS and CDR2 is YFSETQ. The CDR3 DNA reads TGCGCCAGCAGCTTACAGGAAAGCTCTGGAAACACCATATATTTT. Translation gives CASSLQESSGNTIYF. The full variable domain, rest sourced from reference TRBV5-1 and TRBJ1-3, is KAGVTQTPRYLIKTRGQQVTLSCSPISGHRSVSWYQQTPGQGLQFLFEYFSETQRNKGNFPGRFSGRQFSNSRSEMNVSTLELGDSALYLCASSLQESSGNTIYFGEGSWLTVV.

The rearrangement joins TRBV6-1 to TRBJ2-6, with D unclear. The CDR3 totals 17 residues. The V end was cut by 1 base, the J end by 0 bases, with 10 bases between. CDR1 MNHNS and CDR2 SASEGT come from the germline V gene. The CDR3 DNA is TGTGCCAGCAGTGAAGGAAGAGAGGCCTCTGGGGCCAACGTCCTGACTTTC. Its translation: CASSEGREASGANVLTF.

The gene calls are TRBV7-9 and TRBJ2-7; D ambiguous. CDR1 SEHNR and CDR2 FQNEAQ come from the germline V gene (reference sequence). V was cut by 5 bases and J by 6 bases, with 8 bases left in between. CDR3 length equals 11 residues. Here the CDR3 reads CASSPQVEQYF. DNA of the CDR3: TGTGCCAGCAGCCCCCAGGTCGAGCAGTACTTC.

This clone has only one observation. V is TRBV5-1 and J is TRBJ2-6; D gene uncertain. CDR1 is SGHRS and CDR2 is YFSETQ in the germline V gene. Trimming removed 6 bases from V and 2 bases from J, with 9 bases in between. This CDR3 region has 14 residues. CDR3 nucleotides: TGCGCCAGCACAACTTTCGCTGGGGCCAACGTCCTGACTTTC. Its translation is CASTTFAGANVLTF.

CDR3 residues: CASKLAGGNEQFF. For the CDR3, the DNA is TGTGCCAGCAAACTAGCGGGGGGAAATGAGCAGTTCTTC. The V gene is TRBV2, the J gene TRBJ2-1; 12 nucleotides agree with TRBD2. With 7 bases clipped from V and 7 bases from J, the junction kept 2 bases outside the gene matches. The CDR3 spans 13 residues. Germline V gives CDR1 SNHLY, CDR2 FYNNEI.

The V call is TRBV7-2, the J call TRBJ1-1; 8 bases are a match to TRBD1. CDR1 and CDR2 (germline): SGHTA, FQGNSA. The CDR3 totals 14 residues. J gave up 6 bases and V 2 bases, and 5 bases lay outside the gene matches. The CDR3 spells CASSLLPGQAEAFF. The CDR3 bases are TGTGCCAGCAGCTTATTACCGGGACAGGCTGAAGCTTTCTTT.

This rearrangement joins TRBV6-1 to TRBJ1-1; TRBD1 is a possible D gene (5 bases). Germline CDR1 reads MNHNS; CDR2 reads SASEGT. Trimming removed 3 bases at V and 9 bases at J, with 14 bases between. The length of the CDR3 is 13 residues. As DNA, the CDR3 is TGTGCCAGCAGTGATTCCAGGGCGACCCAAGCTTTCTTT. As protein: CASSDSRATQAFF.

The chain carries TRBV23-1 and TRBJ1-5; D remains unclear. TRBV23-1 is noted as an ORF with a role that remains uncertain. CDR3 length: 17 residues. Deletions cut 6 bases from V and 0 bases from J, with 18 bases between. The CDR3 protein is CASRPQSIRFSNQPQHF. Written as DNA, the CDR3 is TGCGCCAGCAGACCCCAATCTATCCGGTTTAGCAATCAGCCCCAGCATTTT.

The chain combines TRBV11-3 with TRBJ2-7; 7 bases are a match to TRBD1. CDR3 length equals 13 residues. V dropped 6 bases and J dropped 5; count of bases not matched to a gene: 7. CDR1 is SGHNT and CDR2 is YENEEA in the germline V gene. CDR3 residues: CASSFDRAHEQYF. The DNA for the CDR3 is TGTGCCAGCAGTTTTGACAGGGCCCACGAGCAGTACTTC. Full variable domain (remainder filled in from reference TRBV11-3 and TRBJ2-7): EAGVVQSPRYKIIEKKQPVAFWCNPISGHNTLYWYLQNLGQGPELLIRYENEEAVDDSQLPKDRFSAERLKGVDSTLKIQPAELGDSAVYLCASSFDRAHEQYFGPGTRLTVT.

The genes are TRBV3-1 (or the pseudogene TRBV3-2) and TRBJ1-1; 9 nucleotides agree with TRBD1. V lost 4 bases and J lost 6; bases outside the gene matches: 12. The CDR3 length is 16 residues. From germline, CDR1 is LGHDT and CDR2 YNNKEL (reference sequence). DNA of the CDR3: TGTGCCAGCAGCCGCCAATCGACAGGGGGTTCTCCTGAAGCTTTCTTT. This codes for CASSRQSTGGSPEAFF.

The chain is built from TRBV9 and TRBJ2-7; weak D call: TRBD2 (5 bases). The CDR3 covers 15 residues. Trimming pared 0 bases from V and 5 bases from J, leaving 15 bases between. CDR1 and CDR2 (germline): SGDLS, YYNGEE. The CDR3 nucleotides are TGTGCCAGCAGCGTAGGAGATACCCCCGGGGACGAGCAGTACTTC. Its translation is CASSVGDTPGDEQYF. Drawing the rest from reference TRBV9 and TRBJ2-7, the complete variable domain is DSGVTQTPKHLITATGQRVTLRCSPRSGDLSVYWYQQSLDQGLQFLIQYYNGEERAKGNILERFSAQQFPDLHSELNLSSLELGDSALYFCASSVGDTPGDEQYFGPGTRLTVT.

V gene TRBV24-1 combines with J gene TRBJ2-3, with D perhaps TRBD2 (6 bases). Germline V lookup: CDR1 KGHDR, CDR2 SFDVKD. The V end was cut by 5 bases, the J end by 0 bases, with 11 bases between. The CDR3 has 15 residues. The CDR3 coding sequence is TGTGCCACCAGTGCGGGGGTGACTAGCACAGATACGCAGTATTTT. Its translation is CATSAGVTSTDTQYF.

V is TRBV11-3 and J is TRBJ1-3; D is perhaps TRBD1 (5 bases). This CDR3 has 14 amino acids. Trimming cost V 6 bases and J 0 bases, with 9 bases left between them. From germline, CDR1 is SGHNT and CDR2 YENEEA. The CDR3 DNA reads TGTGCCAGCAGTTCGACAGTCTCTGGAAACACCATATATTTT. This encodes CASSSTVSGNTIYF.

The rearrangement links TRBV6-6 to TRBJ1-6; 7 bases map to TRBD1. Germline lookup yields CDR1 MNHNY and CDR2 SVGAGI (reference sequence). The CDR3 consists of 14 residues. V shed 5 bases, J shed 4 bases, and the junction held 2 bases outside the gene matches. The CDR3 bases are TGTGCCAGCAGTACGACAGGGTATAATTCACCCCTCCACTTT. It codes for CASSTTGYNSPLHF.

The chain has TRBV6-5 and TRBJ1-3, with D tentatively TRBD1 (5 bases). V was trimmed by 5 bases and J by 4 bases, leaving 15 bases between them. Germline V gives CDR1 MNHEY, CDR2 SVGAGI. The CDR3 has 15 residues. CDR3 DNA: TGTGCCAGCAGTATGGGACTGGGGCCCGGAAACACCATATATTTT. Its translation: CASSMGLGPGNTIYF.

The chain employs TRBV10-3 and TRBJ1-2; D remains unclear. V lost 3 bases and J 6 bases, leaving 14 bases between the germline ends. CDR1 ENHRY and CDR2 SYGVKD come from the germline V gene. This CDR3 is 14 amino acids long. The CDR3 is CAISEGRLGDGYTF. The DNA of the CDR3 is TGTGCCATCAGTGAAGGCCGCCTCGGGGATGGCTACACCTTC.

In its sample, this clone was seen once. The rearrangement links TRBV5-1 to TRBJ2-3; maybe TRBD2 (5 bases). The CDR3 extends over 17 amino acids. V was clipped by 0 bases and J by 1 base, with 15 bases between them. Germline assignment: CDR1 SGHRS and CDR2 YFSETQ. The CDR3 here is CASSLAGGLPGTDTQYF. Written as DNA, the CDR3 is TGCGCCAGCAGCTTGGCGGGCGGGCTTCCCGGCACAGATACGCAGTATTTT. Drawing the rest from reference TRBV5-1 and TRBJ2-3, the complete variable domain is KAGVTQTPRYLIKTRGQQVTLSCSPISGHRSVSWYQQTPGQGLQFLFEYFSETQRNKGNFPGRFSGRQFSNSRSEMNVSTLELGDSALYLCASSLAGGLPGTDTQYFGPGTRLTVL.

The V call is TRBV29-1, the J call TRBJ2-3, with a weak D call TRBD1 (6 bases). Trimming cost V 3 bases and J 7 bases, with 14 bases left between them. The CDR3 covers 13 residues. CDR1 is SQVTM and CDR2 is ANQGSEA in the germline V gene. This CDR3 reads CSVDMGAGNTQYF. The CDR3 region has the DNA TGCAGCGTTGATATGGGGGCTGGGAATACGCAGTATTTT.

The chain recombines TRBV5-6 with TRBJ2-7; possibly TRBD2 for D (6 bases). This CDR3 is 15 amino acids long. V lost 3 bases and J 1 base, leaving 14 bases between the germline ends. Germline V gene sequence: CDR1 SGHDT, CDR2 YYEEEE. The DNA of the CDR3 is TGTGCCAGCAGCTCGCGGGACCGTCTATCCTACGAGCAGTACTTC. Protein: CASSSRDRLSYEQYF.

The V gene is TRBV2, the J gene TRBJ1-2; D is undetermined. The CDR3 runs 11 residues. Germline values: CDR1 SNHLY, CDR2 FYNNEI. With 6 bases removed from V and 4 bases from J, the gap between germline ends came to 6 bases. CDR3 in DNA: TGTGCCAGCAGCGAGTCCTATGGCTACACCTTC. Translating it yields CASSESYGYTF.

The V gene is TRBV18, the J gene TRBJ2-3; the D gene is possibly TRBD1 (6 bases). Germline V gene data show CDR1 as KGHSH and CDR2 as LQKENI. There are 16 residues in the CDR3. V was pared by 5 bases and J by 3 bases, with 18 bases between. The CDR3 is CASSGLMAGATDTQYF. CDR3 coding DNA: TGTGCCAGCTCAGGGCTGATGGCAGGGGCAACAGATACGCAGTATTTT.

The chain employs TRBV5-1 and TRBJ2-7; possible D gene TRBD2, 7 bases. Germline values: CDR1 SGHRS, CDR2 YFSETQ. The CDR3 loop spans 12 amino acids. V was shortened by 7 bases and J by 1 base, with 9 bases between the two germline ends. CDR3 coding DNA: TGCGCCAGCGGGAGGGGGTCCTACGAGCAGTACTTC. Amino acid sequence: CASGRGSYEQYF.

J is TRBJ1-6 and V is TRBV10-3; tentatively, D is TRBD1 (5 bases). CDR3 length: 14 residues. CDR1 is ENHRY, CDR2 SYGVKD, per germline. Trimming stripped 1 base from V and 10 bases from J, with 11 bases between. Written as DNA, the CDR3 is TGTGCCATCAGTGAGTTATCAGGGCAGTCACCCCTCCACTTT. Translation: CAISELSGQSPLHF.

This clone was seen a handful of times. The chain has TRBV3-1 (or the pseudogene TRBV3-2) and TRBJ1-2; 8 positions match TRBD1. Germline V gene lookup returns CDR1 LGHDT and CDR2 YNNKEL (reference sequence). J lost 4 bases, V lost 3 bases, and 4 bases had no gene match. This CDR3 contains 14 residues. The CDR3 is CASSQQGQVYGYTF. Here the CDR3 DNA reads TGTGCCAGCAGCCAGCAGGGACAGGTCTATGGCTACACCTTC.

This chain links TRBV21-1 with TRBJ1-1; no DNA check was done on the table's D call, TRBD1. TRBV21-1 corresponds to a pseudogene. The CDR3 has 15 amino acids. The CDR3 coding sequence is TGTGCCAGCAGCAAAGGGACAGACATCATCCCTGAAGCTTTCTTT. Translating gives CASSKGTDIIPEAFF.

The chain uses TRBV7-8 and TRBJ2-3, with a possible D match to TRBD2 (5 bases). Germline V gives CDR1 SGHVS, CDR2 FQNEAQ. There are 13 residues in the CDR3. Trimming took off 3 bases at V and 4 bases at J, with 8 bases between the two ends. CDR3 DNA: TGTGCCAGCAGCTTCACTAGTTCAGATACGCAGTATTTT. Its translation: CASSFTSSDTQYF. Combining the CDR3 with reference TRBV7-8 and TRBJ2-3 gives the whole variable domain GAGVSQSPRYKVAKRGQDVALRCDPISGHVSLFWYQQALGQGPEFLTYFQNEAQLDKSGLPSDRFFAERPEGSVSTLKIQRTQQEDSAVYLCASSFTSSDTQYFGPGTRLTVL.

The rearrangement links TRBV7-8 to TRBJ2-3; TRBD1 aligns across 8 bases. The V and J ends lost 3 bases and 3 bases, in that order; junction bases with no gene match: 8. This CDR3 region has 16 residues. CDR1 is SGHVS and CDR2 is FQNEAQ in the germline V gene. The CDR3: CASSFSRTGRTDTQYF. The CDR3 DNA reads as TGTGCCAGCAGCTTTTCCAGGACAGGGCGAACAGATACGCAGTATTTT.

The gene calls are TRBV6-1 and TRBJ1-5, with no clear D. Germline CDR1 and CDR2: MNHNS and SASEGT. The CDR3 spans 14 residues. V lost 1 base and J 7 bases, leaving 11 bases between the germline ends. CDR3 protein: CASSEGASRQPQHF. Here the CDR3 DNA reads TGTGCCAGCAGTGAAGGAGCCTCGAGGCAGCCCCAGCATTTT.